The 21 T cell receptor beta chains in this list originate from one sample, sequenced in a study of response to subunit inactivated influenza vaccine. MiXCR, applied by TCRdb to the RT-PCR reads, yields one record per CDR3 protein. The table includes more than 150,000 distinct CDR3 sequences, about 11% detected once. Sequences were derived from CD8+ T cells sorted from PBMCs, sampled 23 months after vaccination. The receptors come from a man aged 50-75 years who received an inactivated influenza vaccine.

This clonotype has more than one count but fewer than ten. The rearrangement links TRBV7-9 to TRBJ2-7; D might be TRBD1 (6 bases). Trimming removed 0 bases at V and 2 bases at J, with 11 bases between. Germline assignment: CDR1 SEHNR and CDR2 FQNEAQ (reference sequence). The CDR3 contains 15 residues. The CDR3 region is CASSLADGDTYEQYF. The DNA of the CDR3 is TGTGCCAGCAGCTTAGCTGACGGGGACACCTACGAGCAGTACTTC. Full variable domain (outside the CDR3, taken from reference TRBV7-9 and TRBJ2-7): DTGVSQNPRHKITKRGQNVTFRCDPISEHNRLYWYRQTLGQGPEFLTYFQNEAQLEKSRLLSDRFSAERPKGSFSTLEIQRTEQGDSAMYLCASSLADGDTYEQYFGPGTRLTVT.

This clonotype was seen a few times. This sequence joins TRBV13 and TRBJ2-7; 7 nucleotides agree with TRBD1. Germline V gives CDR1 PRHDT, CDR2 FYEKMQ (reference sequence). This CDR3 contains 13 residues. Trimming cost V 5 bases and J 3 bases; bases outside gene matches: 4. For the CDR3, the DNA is TGTGCCAGCAGCACCCGACAGGGCTACGAGCAGTACTTC. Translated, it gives CASSTRQGYEQYF. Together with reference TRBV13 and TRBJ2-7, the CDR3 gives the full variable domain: AAGVIQSPRHLIKEKRETATLKCYPIPRHDTVYWYQQGPGQDPQFLISFYEKMQSDKGSIPDRFSAQQFSDYHSELNMSSLELGDSALYFCASSTRQGYEQYFGPGTRLTVT.

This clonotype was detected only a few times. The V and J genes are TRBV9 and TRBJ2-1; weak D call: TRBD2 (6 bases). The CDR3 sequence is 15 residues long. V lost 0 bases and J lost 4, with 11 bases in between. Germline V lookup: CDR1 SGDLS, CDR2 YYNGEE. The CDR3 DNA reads TGTGCCAGCAGCGTAGGGGGAAGCGGGTACAATGAGCAGTTCTTC. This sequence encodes CASSVGGSGYNEQFF.

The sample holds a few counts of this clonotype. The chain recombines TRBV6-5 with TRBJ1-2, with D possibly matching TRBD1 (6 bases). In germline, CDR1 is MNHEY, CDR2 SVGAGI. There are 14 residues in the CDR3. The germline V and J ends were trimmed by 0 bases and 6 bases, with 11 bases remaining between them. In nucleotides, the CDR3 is TGTGCCAGCAGTTACTCGACAGGAACGCATGGCTACACCTTC. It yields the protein CASSYSTGTHGYTF.

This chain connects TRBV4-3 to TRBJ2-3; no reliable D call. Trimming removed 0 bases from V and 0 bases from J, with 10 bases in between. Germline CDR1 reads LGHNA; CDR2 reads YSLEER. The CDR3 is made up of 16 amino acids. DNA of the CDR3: TGCGCCAGCAGCCAAGATTCCAAGGCGAGCACAGATACGCAGTATTTT. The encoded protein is CASSQDSKASTDTQYF.

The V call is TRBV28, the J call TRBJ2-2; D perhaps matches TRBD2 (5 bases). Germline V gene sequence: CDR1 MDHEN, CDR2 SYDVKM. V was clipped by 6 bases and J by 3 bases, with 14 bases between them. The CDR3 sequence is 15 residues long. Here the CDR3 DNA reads TGTGCCAGCAGCTCCTTCGTGCGGGACACCGGGGAGCTGTTTTTT. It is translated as CASSSFVRDTGELFF.

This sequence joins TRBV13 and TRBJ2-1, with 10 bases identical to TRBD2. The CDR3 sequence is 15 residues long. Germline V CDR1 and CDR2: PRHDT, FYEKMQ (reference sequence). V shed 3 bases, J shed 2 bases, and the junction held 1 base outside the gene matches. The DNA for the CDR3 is TGTGCCAGCAGCTTTACTAGCGGGGCCTACAATGAGCAGTTCTTC. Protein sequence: CASSFTSGAYNEQFF.

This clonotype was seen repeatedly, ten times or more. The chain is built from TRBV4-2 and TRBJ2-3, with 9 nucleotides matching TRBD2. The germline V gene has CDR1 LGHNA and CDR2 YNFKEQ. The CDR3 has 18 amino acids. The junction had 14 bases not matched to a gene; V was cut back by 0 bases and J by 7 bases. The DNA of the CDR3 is TGTGCCAGCAGCCAAGAGAAGGCGATAGCGGGAGCTGCCTATACGCAGTATTTT. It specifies CASSQEKAIAGAAYTQYF.

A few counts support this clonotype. CDR3 sequence reads: CATSPGRLYEQYF. The CDR3 bases are TGTGCCACCTCACCGGGACGGCTCTACGAGCAGTACTTC. This chain connects TRBV28 to TRBJ2-7; D is possibly TRBD1 or TRBD2 (5 bases each). Trimming cost V 10 bases and J 3 bases, with 16 bases left between them. The CDR3 length is 13 residues. Germline assignment: CDR1 MDHEN and CDR2 SYDVKM.

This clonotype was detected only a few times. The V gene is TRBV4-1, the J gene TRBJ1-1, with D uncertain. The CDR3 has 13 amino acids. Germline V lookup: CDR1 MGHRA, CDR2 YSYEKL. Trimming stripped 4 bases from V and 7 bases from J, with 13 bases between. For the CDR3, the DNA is TGCGCCAGCAGCCCGGGAGGAGTCGATGAAGCTTTCTTT. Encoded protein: CASSPGGVDEAFF.

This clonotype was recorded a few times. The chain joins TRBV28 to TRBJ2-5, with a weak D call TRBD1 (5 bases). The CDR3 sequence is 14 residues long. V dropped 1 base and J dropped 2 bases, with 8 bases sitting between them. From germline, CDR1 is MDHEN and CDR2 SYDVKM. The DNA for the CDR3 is TGTGCCAGCAGTTTATCGGCAGGGCAAGAGACCCAGTACTTC. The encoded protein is CASSLSAGQETQYF.

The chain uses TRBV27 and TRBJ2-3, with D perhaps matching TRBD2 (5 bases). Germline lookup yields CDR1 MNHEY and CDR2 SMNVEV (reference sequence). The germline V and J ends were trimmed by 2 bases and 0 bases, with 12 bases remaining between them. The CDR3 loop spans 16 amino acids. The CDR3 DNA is TGTGCCAGCAGTTTAACCCCCCGGGGTAGCACAGATACGCAGTATTTT. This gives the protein CASSLTPRGSTDTQYF.

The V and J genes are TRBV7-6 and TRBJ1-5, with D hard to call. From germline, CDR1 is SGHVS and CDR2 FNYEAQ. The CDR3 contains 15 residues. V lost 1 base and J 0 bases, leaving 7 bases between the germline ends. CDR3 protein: CASSLGRNSNQPQHF. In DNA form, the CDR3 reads TGTGCCAGCAGCTTAGGCAGAAATAGCAATCAGCCCCAGCATTTT. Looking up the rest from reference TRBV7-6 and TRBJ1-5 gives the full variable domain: GAGVSQSPRYKVTKRGQDVALRCDPISGHVSLYWYRQALGQGPEFLTYFNYEAQQDKSGLPNDRFSAERPEGSISTLTIQRTEQRDSAMYRCASSLGRNSNQPQHFGDGTRLSIL.

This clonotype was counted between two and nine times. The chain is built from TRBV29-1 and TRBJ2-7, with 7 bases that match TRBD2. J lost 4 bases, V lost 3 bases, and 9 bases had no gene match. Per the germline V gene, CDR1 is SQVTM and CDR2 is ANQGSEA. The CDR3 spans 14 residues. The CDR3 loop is CSVEFRGSSYEQYF. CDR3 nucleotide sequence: TGCAGCGTTGAGTTCCGCGGGAGTAGTTACGAGCAGTACTTC.

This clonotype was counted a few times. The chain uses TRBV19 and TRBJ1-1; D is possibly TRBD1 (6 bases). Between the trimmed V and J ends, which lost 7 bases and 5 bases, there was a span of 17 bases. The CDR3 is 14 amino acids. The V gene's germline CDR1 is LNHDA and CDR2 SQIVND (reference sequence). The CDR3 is CASTPTGSGTEAFF. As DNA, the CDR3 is TGTGCCAGTACCCCCACAGGGTCAGGGACTGAAGCTTTCTTT.

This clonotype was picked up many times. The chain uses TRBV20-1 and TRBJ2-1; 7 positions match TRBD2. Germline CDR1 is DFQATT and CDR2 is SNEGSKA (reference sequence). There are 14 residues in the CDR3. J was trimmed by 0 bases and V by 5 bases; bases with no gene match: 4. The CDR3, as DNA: TGCAGTGCTCCGACTAGCCACTCCTACAATGAGCAGTTCTTC. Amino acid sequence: CSAPTSHSYNEQFF.

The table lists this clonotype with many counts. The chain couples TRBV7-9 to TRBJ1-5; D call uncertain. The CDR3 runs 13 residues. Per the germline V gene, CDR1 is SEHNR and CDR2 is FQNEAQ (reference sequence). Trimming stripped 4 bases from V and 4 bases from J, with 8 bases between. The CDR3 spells CASSSGPNQPQHF. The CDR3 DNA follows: TGTGCCAGCAGCTCAGGACCGAATCAGCCCCAGCATTTT.

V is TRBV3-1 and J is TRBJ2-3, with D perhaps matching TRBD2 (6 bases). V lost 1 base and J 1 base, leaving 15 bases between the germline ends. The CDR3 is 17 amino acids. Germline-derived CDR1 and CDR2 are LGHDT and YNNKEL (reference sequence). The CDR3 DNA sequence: TGTGCCAGCAGCCAAGCTCAATCAGGGAGGCGCACAGATACGCAGTATTTT. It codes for CASSQAQSGRRTDTQYF.

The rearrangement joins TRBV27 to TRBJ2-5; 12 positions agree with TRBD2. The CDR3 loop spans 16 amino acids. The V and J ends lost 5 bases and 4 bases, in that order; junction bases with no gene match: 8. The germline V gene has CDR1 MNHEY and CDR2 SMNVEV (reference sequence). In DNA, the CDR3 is TGTGCCAGCAGTCCCTTGACTAGCGGGAGTGGAGAGACCCAGTACTTC. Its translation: CASSPLTSGSGETQYF.

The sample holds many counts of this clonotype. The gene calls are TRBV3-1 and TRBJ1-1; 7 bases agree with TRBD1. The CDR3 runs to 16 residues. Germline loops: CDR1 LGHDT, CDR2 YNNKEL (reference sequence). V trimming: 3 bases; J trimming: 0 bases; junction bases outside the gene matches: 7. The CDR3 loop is CASSQRPGQLNTEAFF. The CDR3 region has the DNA TGTGCCAGCAGCCAGCGGCCGGGACAGCTGAACACTGAAGCTTTCTTT.

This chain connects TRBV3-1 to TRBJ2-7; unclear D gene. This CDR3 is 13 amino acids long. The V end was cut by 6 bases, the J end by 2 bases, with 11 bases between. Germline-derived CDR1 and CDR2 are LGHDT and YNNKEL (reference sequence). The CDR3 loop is CASRDQGAYEQYF. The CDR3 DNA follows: TGTGCCAGCAGGGACCAAGGAGCCTACGAGCAGTACTTC.